The rows below give T cell receptor beta chains drawn from one sample of a study of blood T cell repertoires in COVID-19. The table came from immunoSEQ multiplex PCR; TCRdb's copy has only in-frame clones and leaves some out. The sample contains around 30,000 clones, 90% to 95% of which appear only once. Input material: peripheral blood. These receptors came from a human donor with active COVID-19. The donor label of this sample is uncertain. Both conserved end residues are part of each CDR3. Fields, in order: V gene, J gene, D gene, CDR3 length, CDR3 protein, CDR3 DNA. The D gene is left open where the match is weak.

V gene: TRBV5-4
J gene: TRBJ2-3
D gene: NA
CDR3 length: 15
CDR3 protein: CASSLAGTSTDTQYF
CDR3 DNA: TGTGCCAGCAGCTTGGCGGGGACTAGCACAGATACGCAGTATTTT

V gene: TRBV5-5
J gene: TRBJ1-6
D gene: TRBD1
CDR3 length: 15
CDR3 protein: CASSLKGQSNSPLHF
CDR3 DNA: TGTGCCAGCAGCTTAAAGGGACAGAGTAATTCACCCCTCCACTTT

V gene: TRBV7-2
J gene: TRBJ2-7
D gene: TRBD2
CDR3 length: 15
CDR3 protein: CASSSGTSGSNEQYF
CDR3 DNA: TGTGCCAGCAGCTCTGGGACTAGCGGGAGTAACGAGCAGTACTTC

V gene: TRBV5-4
J gene: TRBJ1-1
D gene: NA
CDR3 length: 12
CDR3 protein: CASSLGARGAFF
CDR3 DNA: TGTGCCAGCAGCTTGGGAGCCCGAGGGGCTTTCTTT

V gene: TRBV6-2/TRBV6-3
J gene: TRBJ2-7
D gene: NA
CDR3 length: 16
CDR3 protein: CASSYSSLSGFYEQYF
CDR3 DNA: TGTGCCAGCAGTTACTCGTCGTTGTCAGGGTTCTACGAGCAGTACTTC

V gene: TRBV19
J gene: TRBJ1-2
D gene: NA
CDR3 length: 17
CDR3 protein: CASSMEGTTLANYGYTF
CDR3 DNA: TGTGCCAGTAGTATGGAAGGGACAACCTTAGCTAACTATGGCTACACCTTC

V gene: TRBV6-1
J gene: TRBJ2-3
D gene: NA
CDR3 length: 16
CDR3 protein: CASSESGDGRTDTQYF
CDR3 DNA: TGTGCCAGCAGTGAATCGGGGGATGGTCGCACAGATACGCAGTATTTT

V gene: TRBV21-1
J gene: TRBJ1-2
D gene: NA
CDR3 length: 17
CDR3 protein: CASSKGGTGASNYGYTF
CDR3 DNA: TGTGCCAGCAGCAAAGGCGGGACAGGGGCTTCTAACTATGGCTACACCTTC

V gene: TRBV18
J gene: TRBJ1-5
D gene: TRBD1
CDR3 length: 14
CDR3 protein: CASGGTGSVSAQHF
CDR3 DNA: TGTGCCAGCGGAGGGACAGGTTCAGTATCAGCCCAGCATTTT

V gene: TRBV28
J gene: TRBJ2-7
D gene: NA
CDR3 length: 11
CDR3 protein: CASSTAYEQYF
CDR3 DNA: TGTGCCAGCAGCACTGCCTACGAGCAGTACTTC

V gene: TRBV2
J gene: TRBJ1-1
D gene: NA
CDR3 length: 13
CDR3 protein: CASGGRLYTEAFF
CDR3 DNA: TGTGCCAGCGGGGGCCGGCTGTACACTGAAGCTTTCTTT

V gene: TRBV5-1
J gene: TRBJ1-3
D gene: NA
CDR3 length: 16
CDR3 protein: CASSLVGVSSGNTIYF
CDR3 DNA: TGCGCCAGCAGCTTGGTAGGAGTGAGCTCTGGAAACACCATATATTTT

V gene: TRBV28
J gene: TRBJ1-2
D gene: NA
CDR3 length: 14
CDR3 protein: CASSLEGGLGGYTF
CDR3 DNA: TGTGCCAGCAGTTTAGAGGGAGGCCTCGGTGGCTACACCTTC

V gene: TRBV7-9
J gene: TRBJ2-5
D gene: NA
CDR3 length: 16
CDR3 protein: CASSPGGQSFQETQYF
CDR3 DNA: TGTGCCAGCAGCCCTGGGGGCCAGAGTTTTCAAGAGACCCAGTACTTC

V gene: TRBV6-1
J gene: TRBJ1-5
D gene: NA
CDR3 length: 14
CDR3 protein: CASSENLENQPQHF
CDR3 DNA: TGTGCCAGCAGTGAAAATCTAGAAAATCAGCCCCAGCATTTT

V gene: TRBV18
J gene: TRBJ2-4
D gene: TRBD1
CDR3 length: 15
CDR3 protein: CASSPIRGQGTIQYF
CDR3 DNA: TGTGCCAGCTCACCGATCAGGGGACAGGGAACCATTCAGTACTTC

V gene: TRBV14
J gene: TRBJ2-1
D gene: NA
CDR3 length: 16
CDR3 protein: CASSQVQGPFYNEQFF
CDR3 DNA: TGTGCCAGCAGCCAAGTGCAGGGCCCATTCTACAATGAGCAGTTCTTC

V gene: TRBV30
J gene: TRBJ2-6
D gene: TRBD1
CDR3 length: 18
CDR3 protein: CAWSPPGQRKSGANVLTF
CDR3 DNA: TGTGCCTGGAGTCCACCGGGACAGCGAAAGTCTGGGGCCAACGTCCTGACTTTC

V gene: TRBV24-1
J gene: TRBJ2-1
D gene: TRBD2
CDR3 length: 16
CDR3 protein: CATSGTSGGGWNEQFF
CDR3 DNA: TGTGCCACCAGTGGGACTAGCGGGGGAGGCTGGAATGAGCAGTTCTTC